The clone carrying this T cell receptor (beta chain) was seen a few times. The target antigen is unknown. The authors ran a second PCR of roughly 6 to 11 cycles using a sample-barcoded 5' primer and a J-beta primer mix. One entry per CDR3 protein results from TCRdb running MiXCR on the 5' RACE reads. This table holds approximately 900,000 distinct CDR3 sequences, about 48% found once. Each sample yielded at least 6 micrograms of PBMC total RNA. The data stem from a study of blood T cells in healthy people across ages. General study results and limits: The study regarded diversity estimates from one million T cells as underestimates. Diversity of TCR beta correlated strongly with naive T cell percentage.

Germline CDR1 is DFQATT and CDR2 is SNEGSKA (reference sequence). Between the trimmed V and J ends, which lost 0 bases and 5 bases, there was a span of 14 bases. The CDR3 has 14 amino acids. The receptor's source is a man aged 30 to 39 in good health. The sample consisted of blood. J is TRBJ2-7 and V is TRBV20-1, with D perhaps matching TRBD2 (7 bases). Here the CDR3 reads CSARDPGGGDEQYF. The CDR3 coding sequence is TGCAGTGCTAGAGATCCGGGCGGGGGCGACGAGCAGTACTTC.